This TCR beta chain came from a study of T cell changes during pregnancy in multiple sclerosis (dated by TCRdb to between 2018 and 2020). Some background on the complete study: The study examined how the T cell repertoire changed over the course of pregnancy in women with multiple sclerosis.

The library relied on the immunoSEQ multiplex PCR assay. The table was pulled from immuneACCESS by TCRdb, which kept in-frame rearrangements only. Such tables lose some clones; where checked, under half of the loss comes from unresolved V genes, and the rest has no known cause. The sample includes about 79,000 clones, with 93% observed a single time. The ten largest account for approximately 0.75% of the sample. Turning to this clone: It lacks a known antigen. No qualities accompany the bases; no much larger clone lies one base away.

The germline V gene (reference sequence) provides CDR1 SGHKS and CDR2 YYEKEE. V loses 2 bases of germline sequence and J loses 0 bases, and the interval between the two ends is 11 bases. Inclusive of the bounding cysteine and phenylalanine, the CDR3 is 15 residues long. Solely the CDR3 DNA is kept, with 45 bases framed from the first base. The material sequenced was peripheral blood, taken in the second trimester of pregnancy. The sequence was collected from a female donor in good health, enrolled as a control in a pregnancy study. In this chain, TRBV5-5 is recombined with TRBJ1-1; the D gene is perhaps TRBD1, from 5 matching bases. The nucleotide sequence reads TGTGCCAGCAGCTTCCCCGGACACCTGAACACTGAAGCTTTCTTT. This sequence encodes CASSFPGHLNTEAFF.